The next 2 T cell receptor beta chains were all read from a single sample in a study of T cell repertoires in cytomegalovirus infection. Their cognate antigens are unknown. TCRdb re-called the reads with MiXCR, one entry per CDR3 protein. This table holds around 340,000 distinct CDR3 sequences, almost 30% found once. Sequencing was performed on cultured PBMCs, taken from culture after CMV antigen stimulation. The receptors derive from a human donor in good health (CMV status not recorded). Some clones in this sample may be carry-over from other donors' samples.

The chain couples TRBV28 to TRBJ1-6; D may be TRBD1 (5 bases). The CDR3 length is 16 residues. V lost 2 bases, J lost 12 bases, and 20 bases lay in between. In germline, CDR1 is MDHEN, CDR2 SYDVKM. For the CDR3, the DNA is TGTGCCAGCAGTTTACTGGCAGGGCGGGCGAAGGAACCCCTCCACTTT. This encodes CASSLLAGRAKEPLHF.

V gene TRBV10-3 combines with J gene TRBJ1-1; D possibly corresponds to TRBD1 (6 bases). The CDR3 runs 14 residues. Germline values: CDR1 ENHRY, CDR2 SYGVKD. V gave up 6 bases and J gave up 1 base, with 12 bases separating them. CDR3 amino acids: CAISEGRGNTEAFF. Written as DNA, the CDR3 is TGTGCCATCAGCGAGGGCAGGGGGAACACTGAAGCTTTCTTT.